This T cell receptor (beta chain) was retrieved from a study of blood T cell repertoires in COVID-19. Study at large: The United States, Italy and Spain were the sources of the acute and convalescent COVID-19 samples. Nucleic acid was either cDNA or gDNA, and it came from T cells, B-cell-depleted T cells, or PBMCs.

Original handling: Amplification of reference gene primers provided the estimated nucleated cell counts. Generated by immunoSEQ multiplex PCR, the TCRdb table keeps only in-frame clones and is missing some. That table furnishes V, J and clone size, whereas the DNA furnished D and trimming. Of under 350,000 clones in the sample, approximately 87% are singletons; the top ten hold about 4.6%. Germline CDR1 MNHEY, CDR2 SVGAGI. Losses at the gene ends were 8 bases for V and 1 base for J; bases not matched to a gene: 0. The CDR3 has 13 residues. This TCR was sampled from a man aged 60 to 75 who had recovered from COVID-19. The material sequenced was peripheral blood. The J gene is TRBJ2-3, the V gene TRBV6-5; 10 bases are shared with TRBD2. The CDR3, as DNA: TGTGCCAGCCTAGCGGGAGGCACAGATACGCAGTATTTT. Translated, it gives CASLAGGTDTQYF.